The 10 T cell receptor beta chains below all came from one sample that was sequenced in a study of cytomegalovirus exposure and HLA in healthy donors. 60 Vbeta and 13 Jbeta primers were used in PCR. The protocol was immunoSEQ multiplex PCR, while the TCRdb copy is restricted to in-frame clones and leaves out a portion. Here the sample spans 200,000 to 250,000 clones, 60% to 80% being singletons. Sequencing was performed on PBMCs. These receptors came from a man between 18 and 29 years old in good health and CMV-seronegative.

The rearrangement uses TRBV7-9 and TRBJ1-1, with D unclear. Trimming removed 1 base from V and 1 base from J, with 10 bases in between. This CDR3 has 15 amino acids. The V gene's germline CDR1 is SEHNR and CDR2 FQNEAQ (reference sequence). Written as DNA, the CDR3 is TGTGCCAGCAGCTTAGGCGGTTATGAGAACACTGAAGCTTTCTTT. As protein: CASSLGGYENTEAFF. The full variable domain, with the rest looked up from reference TRBV7-9 and TRBJ1-1, is DTGVSQNPRHKITKRGQNVTFRCDPISEHNRLYWYRQTLGQGPEFLTYFQNEAQLEKSRLLSDRFSAERPKGSFSTLEIQRTEQGDSAMYLCASSLGGYENTEAFFGQGTRLTVV.

V and J are TRBV6-1 and TRBJ2-7, with 9 nucleotides matching TRBD1. Germline V CDR1 and CDR2: MNHNS, SASEGT. Trimming cost V 5 bases and J 5 bases; bases outside gene matches: 7. This CDR3 contains 14 residues. CDR3 sequence: CASSRPGQGHEQYF. The CDR3 nucleotides are TGTGCCAGCAGTCGCCCGGGACAGGGCCACGAGCAGTACTTC.

The V call is TRBV27, the J call TRBJ1-1; D is unresolved. CDR1 is MNHEY, CDR2 SMNVEV, per germline (reference sequence). This CDR3 region has 11 residues. For the CDR3, the DNA is TGTGCTGCGGGCCGAAAGGCTGAAGCTTTCTTT. It specifies CAAGRKAEAFF.

This chain connects TRBV5-1 to TRBJ2-7; possible D gene TRBD2, 5 bases. This CDR3 contains 14 residues. Trimming cost V 4 bases and J 7 bases, with 18 bases left between them. Germline CDR1 reads SGHRS; CDR2 reads YFSETQ. The CDR3 loop is CASSIDGMGREQYF. The CDR3, as DNA: TGCGCCAGCAGCATCGACGGGATGGGTCGGGAGCAGTACTTC.

This clone was detected a few times. The gene calls are TRBV7-2 and TRBJ1-1, with 9 bases lining up with TRBD1. The CDR3 contains 14 residues. The J segment lost 5 bases and the V segment lost 5 bases, leaving 6 bases of the junction unmatched. Per the germline V gene, CDR1 is SGHTA and CDR2 is FQGNSA. The DNA for the CDR3 is TGTGCCAGCAGCGGGGACAGGGATCTAACTGAAGCTTTCTTT. Translation gives CASSGDRDLTEAFF.

The chain has TRBV13 and TRBJ1-1; D is ambiguous. Germline CDR1 is PRHDT and CDR2 is FYEKMQ (reference sequence). The germline V and J ends were trimmed by 4 bases and 1 base, with 13 bases remaining between them. There are 15 residues in the CDR3. The CDR3 loop is CASSWTRAGNTEAFF. The CDR3 DNA sequence: TGTGCCAGCAGCTGGACCCGGGCGGGGAACACTGAAGCTTTCTTT.

This clone was picked up a small number of times. V and J are TRBV21-1 and TRBJ1-4. TRBV21-1 represents a pseudogene. This CDR3 region has 11 residues. The DNA of the CDR3 is TGTGCCAGCAGCAAGTTTCGAAAAACTGTTTTT. Translation gives CASSKFRKTVF.

The chain recombines TRBV5-1 with TRBJ1-3; tentatively, D is TRBD1 (6 bases). Germline-derived CDR1 and CDR2 are SGHRS and YFSETQ. The length of the CDR3 is 17 residues. Trimming stripped 0 bases from V and 0 bases from J, with 13 bases between. CDR3 bases: TGCGCCAGCAGCTTGGAAGGACAGCCGAGCTCTGGAAACACCATATATTTT. Its protein is CASSLEGQPSSGNTIYF.

The chain employs TRBV7-9 and TRBJ2-5, with 7 nucleotides matching TRBD1. The CDR3 contains 16 residues. J gave up 5 bases and V 5 bases, and 14 bases lay outside the gene matches. Germline V lookup: CDR1 SEHNR, CDR2 FQNEAQ (reference sequence). The CDR3 protein is CASSPPTGSHRETQYF. The CDR3, as DNA: TGTGCCAGCAGCCCTCCGACAGGGTCTCATCGGGAGACCCAGTACTTC. Full variable domain (rest looked up from reference TRBV7-9 and TRBJ2-5): DTGVSQNPRHKITKRGQNVTFRCDPISEHNRLYWYRQTLGQGPEFLTYFQNEAQLEKSRLLSDRFSAERPKGSFSTLEIQRTEQGDSAMYLCASSPPTGSHRETQYFGPGTRLLVL.

This sequence joins TRBV5-1 and TRBJ2-3, with 7 bases lining up with TRBD1. The CDR3 runs to 15 residues. Germline-derived CDR1 and CDR2 are SGHRS and YFSETQ. Germline trimming cut 3 bases from V and 3 bases from J; bases unmatched to any gene: 7. The DNA of the CDR3 is TGCGCCAGCAGCTCGACGGGACAGAGTACAGATACGCAGTATTTT. This translates into CASSSTGQSTDTQYF.